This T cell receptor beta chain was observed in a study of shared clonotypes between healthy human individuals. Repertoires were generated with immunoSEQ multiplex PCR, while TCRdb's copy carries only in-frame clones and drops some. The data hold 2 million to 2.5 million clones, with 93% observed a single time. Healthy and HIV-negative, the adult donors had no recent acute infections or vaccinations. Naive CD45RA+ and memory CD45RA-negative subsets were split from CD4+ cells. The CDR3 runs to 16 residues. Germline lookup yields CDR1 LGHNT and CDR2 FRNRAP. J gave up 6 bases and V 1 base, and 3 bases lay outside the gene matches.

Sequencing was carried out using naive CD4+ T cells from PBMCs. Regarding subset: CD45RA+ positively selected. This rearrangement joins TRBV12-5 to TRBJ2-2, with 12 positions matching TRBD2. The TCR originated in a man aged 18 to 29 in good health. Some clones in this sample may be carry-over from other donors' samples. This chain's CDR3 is CASGLGGLAGPGELFF. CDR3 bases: TGTGCTAGTGGTTTGGGGGGACTAGCGGGTCCCGGGGAGCTGTTTTTT.